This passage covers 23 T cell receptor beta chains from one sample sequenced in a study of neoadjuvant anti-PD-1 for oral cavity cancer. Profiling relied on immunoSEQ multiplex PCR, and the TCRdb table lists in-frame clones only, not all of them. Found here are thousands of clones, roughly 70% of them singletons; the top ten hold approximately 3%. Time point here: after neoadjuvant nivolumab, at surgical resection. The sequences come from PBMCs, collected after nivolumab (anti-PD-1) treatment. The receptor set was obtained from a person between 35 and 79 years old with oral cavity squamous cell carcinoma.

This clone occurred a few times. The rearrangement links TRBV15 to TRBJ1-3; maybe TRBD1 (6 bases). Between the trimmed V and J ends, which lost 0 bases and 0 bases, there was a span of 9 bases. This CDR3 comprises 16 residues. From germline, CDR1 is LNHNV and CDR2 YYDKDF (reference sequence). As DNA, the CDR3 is TGTGCCACCAGCAGAGATCTGACAGGCTCTGGAAACACCATATATTTT. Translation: CATSRDLTGSGNTIYF.

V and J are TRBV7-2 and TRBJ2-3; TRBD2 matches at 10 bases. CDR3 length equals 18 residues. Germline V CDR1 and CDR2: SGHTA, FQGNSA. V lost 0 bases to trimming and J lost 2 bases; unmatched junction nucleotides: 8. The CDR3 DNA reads TGTGCCAGCAGCTTAGCCTTCGTGGGACTAGCGACCACAGATACGCAGTATTTT. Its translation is CASSLAFVGLATTDTQYF.

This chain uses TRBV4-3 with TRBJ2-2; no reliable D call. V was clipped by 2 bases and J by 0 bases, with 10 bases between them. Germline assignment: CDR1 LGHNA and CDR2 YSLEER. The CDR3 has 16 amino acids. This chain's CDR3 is CASSQSPSANTGELFF. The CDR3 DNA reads TGCGCCAGCAGCCAAAGCCCATCCGCGAACACCGGGGAGCTGTTTTTT.

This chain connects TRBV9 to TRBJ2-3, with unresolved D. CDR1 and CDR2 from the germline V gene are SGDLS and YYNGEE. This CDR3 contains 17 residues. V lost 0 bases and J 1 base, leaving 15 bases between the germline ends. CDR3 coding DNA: TGTGCCAGCAGCGTAGGTACGTCTGATTCGGGCACAGATACGCAGTATTTT. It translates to CASSVGTSDSGTDTQYF.

This CDR3 is CASSTGIGTGRTGELFF. The DNA for the CDR3 is TGTGCCAGCTCAACCGGCATTGGGACAGGGAGAACCGGGGAGCTGTTTTTT. The chain has TRBV18 and TRBJ2-2, with 9 bases that match TRBD1. The length of the CDR3 is 17 residues. CDR1 KGHSH and CDR2 LQKENI come from the germline V gene. V shed 5 bases, J shed 5 bases, and the junction held 12 bases outside the gene matches.

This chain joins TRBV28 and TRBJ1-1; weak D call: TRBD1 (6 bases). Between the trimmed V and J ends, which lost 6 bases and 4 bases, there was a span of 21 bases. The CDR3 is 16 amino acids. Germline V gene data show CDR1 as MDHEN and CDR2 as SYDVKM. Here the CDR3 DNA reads TGTGCCAGCAGAACAGGGTATAGGCGCGTGGCCACTGAAGCTTTCTTT. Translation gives CASRTGYRRVATEAFF. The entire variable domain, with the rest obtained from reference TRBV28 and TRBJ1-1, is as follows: DVKVTQSSRYLVKRTGEKVFLECVQDMDHENMFWYRQDPGLGLRLIYFSYDVKMKEKGDIPEGYSVSREKKERFSLILESASTNQTSMYLCASRTGYRRVATEAFFGQGTRLTVV.

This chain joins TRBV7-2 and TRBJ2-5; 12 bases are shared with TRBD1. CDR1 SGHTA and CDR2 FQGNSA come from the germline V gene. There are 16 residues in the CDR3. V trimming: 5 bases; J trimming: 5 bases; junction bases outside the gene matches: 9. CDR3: CASSLRGTGGLETQYF. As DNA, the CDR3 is TGTGCCAGCAGCCTTCGGGGGACAGGGGGCTTGGAGACCCAGTACTTC.

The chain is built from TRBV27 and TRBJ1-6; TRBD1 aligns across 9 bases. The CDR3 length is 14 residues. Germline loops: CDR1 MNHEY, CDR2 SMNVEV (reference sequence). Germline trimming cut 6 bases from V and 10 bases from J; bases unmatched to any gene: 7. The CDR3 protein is CASRTGQGPSPLHF. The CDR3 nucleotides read TGTGCCAGCAGGACGGGACAGGGCCCCTCACCCCTCCACTTT.

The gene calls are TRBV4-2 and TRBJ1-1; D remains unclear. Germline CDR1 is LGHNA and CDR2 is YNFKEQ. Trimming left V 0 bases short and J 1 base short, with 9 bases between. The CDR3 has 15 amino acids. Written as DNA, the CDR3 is TGTGCCAGCAGCCAAGATAGAGGCACGAACACTGAAGCTTTCTTT. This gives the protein CASSQDRGTNTEAFF.

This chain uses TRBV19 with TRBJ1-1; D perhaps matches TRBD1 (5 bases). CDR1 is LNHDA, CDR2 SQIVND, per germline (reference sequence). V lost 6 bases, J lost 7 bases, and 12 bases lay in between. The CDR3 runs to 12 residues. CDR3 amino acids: CASSQGVGEAFF. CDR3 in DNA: TGTGCCAGTAGCCAAGGGGTTGGTGAAGCTTTCTTT. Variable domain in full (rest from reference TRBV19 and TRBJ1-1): DGGITQSPKYLFRKEGQNVTLSCEQNLNHDAMYWYRQDPGQGLRLIYYSQIVNDFQKGDIAEGYSVSREKKESFPLTVTSAQKNPTAFYLCASSQGVGEAFFGQGTRLTVV.

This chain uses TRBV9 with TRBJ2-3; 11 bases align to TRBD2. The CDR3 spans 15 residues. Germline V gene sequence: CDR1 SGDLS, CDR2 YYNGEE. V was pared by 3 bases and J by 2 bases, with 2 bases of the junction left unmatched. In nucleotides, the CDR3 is TGTGCCAGCAGCGCTAGCGGGGGGTCCACAGATACGCAGTATTTT. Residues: CASSASGGSTDTQYF.

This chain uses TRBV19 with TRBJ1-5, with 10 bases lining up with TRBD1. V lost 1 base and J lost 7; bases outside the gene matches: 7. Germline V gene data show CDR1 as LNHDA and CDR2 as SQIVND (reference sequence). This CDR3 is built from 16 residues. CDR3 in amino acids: CASSIGGTGASQPQHF. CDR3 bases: TGTGCCAGTAGTATAGGGGGGACAGGGGCGAGCCAGCCCCAGCATTTT.

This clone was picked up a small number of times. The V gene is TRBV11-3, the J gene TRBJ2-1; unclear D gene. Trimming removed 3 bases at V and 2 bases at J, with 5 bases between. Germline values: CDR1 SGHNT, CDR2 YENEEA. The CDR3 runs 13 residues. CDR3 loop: CASSFDAYNEQFF. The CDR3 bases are TGTGCCAGCAGCTTCGACGCCTACAATGAGCAGTTCTTC.

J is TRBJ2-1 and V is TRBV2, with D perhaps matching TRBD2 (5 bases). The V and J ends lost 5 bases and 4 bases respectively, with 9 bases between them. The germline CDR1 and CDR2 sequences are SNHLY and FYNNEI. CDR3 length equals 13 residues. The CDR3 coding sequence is TGTGCCAGCAGTCCCGGGGTATACAATGAGCAGTTCTTC. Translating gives CASSPGVYNEQFF.

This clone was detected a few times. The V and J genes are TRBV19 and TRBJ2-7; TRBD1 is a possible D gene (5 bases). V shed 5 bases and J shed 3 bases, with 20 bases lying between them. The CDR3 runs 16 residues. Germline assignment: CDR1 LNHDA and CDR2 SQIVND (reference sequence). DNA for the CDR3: TGTGCCAGTAGTCGCACCGAGACAGTGGGCCTCTACGAGCAGTACTTC. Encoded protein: CASSRTETVGLYEQYF.

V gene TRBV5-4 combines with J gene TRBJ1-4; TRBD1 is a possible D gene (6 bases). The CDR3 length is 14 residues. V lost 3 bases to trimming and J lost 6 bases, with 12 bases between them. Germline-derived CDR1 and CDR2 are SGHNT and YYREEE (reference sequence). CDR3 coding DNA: TGTGCCAGCAGCTCCCGGGACACACATGAAAAACTGTTTTTT. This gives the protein CASSSRDTHEKLFF.

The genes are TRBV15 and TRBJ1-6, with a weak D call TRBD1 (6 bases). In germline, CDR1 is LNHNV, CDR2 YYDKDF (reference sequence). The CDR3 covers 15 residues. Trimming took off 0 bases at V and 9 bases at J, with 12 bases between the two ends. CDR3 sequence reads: CATSRDRKGGSPLHF. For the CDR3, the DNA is TGTGCCACCAGCAGAGATCGTAAGGGGGGTTCACCCCTCCACTTT.

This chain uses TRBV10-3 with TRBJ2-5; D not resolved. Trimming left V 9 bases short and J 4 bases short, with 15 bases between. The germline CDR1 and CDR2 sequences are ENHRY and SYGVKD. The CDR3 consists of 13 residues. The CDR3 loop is CAISKGAAETQYF. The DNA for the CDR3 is TGTGCCATTTCAAAAGGAGCCGCAGAGACCCAGTACTTC.

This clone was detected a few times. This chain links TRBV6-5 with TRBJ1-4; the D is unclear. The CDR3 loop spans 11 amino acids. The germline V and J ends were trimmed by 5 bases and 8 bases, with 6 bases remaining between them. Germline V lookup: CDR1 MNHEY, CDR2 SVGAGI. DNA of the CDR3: TGTGCCAGCAGTACCGGAGAAAAACTGTTTTTT. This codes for CASSTGEKLFF.

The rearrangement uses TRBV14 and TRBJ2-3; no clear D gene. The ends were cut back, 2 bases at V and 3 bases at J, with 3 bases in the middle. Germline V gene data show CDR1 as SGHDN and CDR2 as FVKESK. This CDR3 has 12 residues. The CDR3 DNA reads TGTGCCAGCAGCCAATGGACAGATACGCAGTATTTT. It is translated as CASSQWTDTQYF.

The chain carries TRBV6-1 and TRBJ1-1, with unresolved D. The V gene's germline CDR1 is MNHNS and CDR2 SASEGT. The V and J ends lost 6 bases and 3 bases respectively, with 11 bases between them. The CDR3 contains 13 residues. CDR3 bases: TGTGCCAGCAGCGCGAGGGAATACACTGAAGCTTTCTTT. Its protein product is CASSAREYTEAFF.

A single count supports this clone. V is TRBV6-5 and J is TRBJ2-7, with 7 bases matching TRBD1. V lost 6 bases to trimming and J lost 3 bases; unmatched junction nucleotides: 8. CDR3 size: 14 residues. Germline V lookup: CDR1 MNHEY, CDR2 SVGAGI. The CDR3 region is CASSRGTALYEQYF. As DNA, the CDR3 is TGTGCCAGCAGCAGGGGGACAGCACTCTACGAGCAGTACTTC.

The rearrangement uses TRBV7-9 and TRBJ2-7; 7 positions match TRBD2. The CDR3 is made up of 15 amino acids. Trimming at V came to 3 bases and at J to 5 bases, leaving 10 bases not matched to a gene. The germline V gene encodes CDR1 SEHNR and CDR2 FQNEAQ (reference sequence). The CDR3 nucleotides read TGTGCCAGCAGCTTCTCCGGACGGGAGGTGGACGAGCAGTACTTC. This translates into CASSFSGREVDEQYF. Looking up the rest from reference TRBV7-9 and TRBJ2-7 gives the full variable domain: DTGVSQNPRHKITKRGQNVTFRCDPISEHNRLYWYRQTLGQGPEFLTYFQNEAQLEKSRLLSDRFSAERPKGSFSTLEIQRTEQGDSAMYLCASSFSGREVDEQYFGPGTRLTVT.